The rows below give T cell receptor beta chains drawn from one sample of a study of T cell clones after liver transplantation. The method was immunoSEQ multiplex PCR; TCRdb's version includes in-frame clones alone and lacks a portion of them. The sample yields about 74,000 clones, 75% to 85% seen once. The source material was CD4+ T cells from blood, sampled before liver transplant. These TCRs come from a human donor who received a liver transplant. The CDR3 runs from the conserved cysteine through the conserved F or W. Each record gives: V gene, clone size, D gene, J gene, CDR3 protein, CDR3 DNA. A D gene is named only where the DNA matches it firmly. Some rows have no size entry. The others give once, few or many, or a class for an expanded clone.

TRBV28	NA	NA	TRBJ1-2	CASGDSANYGYTF	TGTGCCAGCGGGGACTCCGCTAACTATGGCTACACCTTC
TRBV5-4	NA	TRBD1	TRBJ1-5	CASSPKPGGDQPQHF	TGTGCCAGCAGCCCAAAACCAGGGGGCGATCAGCCCCAGCATTTT
TRBV5-1	NA	TRBD1	TRBJ1-4	CASSLQGAGANEKLFF	TGCGCCAGCAGCTTGCAGGGGGCAGGGGCTAATGAAAAACTGTTTTTT
TRBV10-3	NA	NA	TRBJ1-1	CAIRANTEAFF	TGTGCCATCAGGGCGAACACTGAAGCTTTCTTT
TRBV6-1	NA	NA	TRBJ1-3	CASSPGDTSGNTIYF	TGTGCCAGCAGCCCGGGTGACACTTCTGGAAACACCATATATTTT
TRBV7-2	NA	TRBD2	TRBJ2-3	CASSPGLAFGTQYF	TGTGCCAGCAGCCCGGGACTAGCATTTGGTACGCAGTATTTT
TRBV5-6	few	NA	TRBJ2-5	CASSSRETQYF	TGTGCCAGCAGCTCACGAGAGACCCAGTACTTC
TRBV5-5	once	NA	TRBJ2-3	CASSLVGARSTDTQYF	TGTGCCAGCAGCCTGGTCGGGGCCCGAAGCACAGATACGCAGTATTTT
TRBV7-9	NA	NA	TRBJ2-1	CASSRDFDEQFF	TGTGCCAGCAGCCGGGACTTCGATGAGCAGTTCTTC
TRBV5-4	NA	TRBD2	TRBJ2-5	CASSLRASGTETQYF	TGTGCCAGCAGCTTGAGGGCTAGCGGGACCGAGACCCAGTACTTC
TRBV11-2	NA	NA	TRBJ1-3	CASSLEQITGNTIYF	TGTGCCAGCAGCTTAGAACAGATAACAGGAAACACCATATATTTT
TRBV9	NA	NA	TRBJ2-5	CASSPPQGRGGETQYF	TGTGCCAGCAGCCCACCCCAGGGGAGGGGGGGGGAGACCCAGTACTTC
TRBV7-9	NA	NA	TRBJ1-1	CASSLERQDLLNTEAFF	TGTGCCAGCAGCCTCGAACGACAGGACCTCTTGAACACTGAAGCTTTCTTT
TRBV2	NA	NA	TRBJ2-2	CASSYTNTGELFF	TGTGCCAGCAGTTACACGAACACCGGGGAGCTGTTTTTT
TRBV19	once	NA	TRBJ2-1	CASSRGSSYNEQFF	TGTGCCAGTAGTCGTGGCAGCTCCTACAATGAGCAGTTCTTC
TRBV18	few	TRBD2	TRBJ2-7	CASSSGLVMYEQYF	TGTGCCAGCTCTTCGGGACTAGTAATGTACGAGCAGTACTTC
TRBV5-1	NA	NA	TRBJ1-2	CAIRREDFPYGYTF	TGCGCCATCCGACGGGAGGATTTTCCCTATGGCTACACCTTC
TRBV25-1	NA	TRBD1	TRBJ1-1	CASSESGGGTEAFF	TGTGCCAGCAGTGAATCAGGGGGCGGCACTGAAGCTTTCTTT
TRBV19	NA	NA	TRBJ1-5	CASTPTHYSNQPQHF	TGTGCCAGTACCCCGACCCACTATAGCAATCAGCCCCAGCATTTT
TRBV27	NA	TRBD1	TRBJ2-7	CASSPIGTGEHEQYF	TGTGCCAGCAGTCCAATCGGGACAGGGGAGCACGAGCAGTACTTC
TRBV28	NA	NA	TRBJ2-7	CASSPPAWFSGEGSSYEQYF	TGTGCCAGCAGTCCCCCGGCTTGGTTCTCGGGAGAGGGTAGCTCCTACGAGCAGTACTTC
TRBV7-2	NA	TRBD2	TRBJ2-7	CASSSLAGGLEQYF	TGTGCCAGCAGCTCACTAGCGGGAGGCCTCGAGCAGTACTTC
TRBV15	NA	NA	TRBJ2-3	CATSTFDDTQYF	TGTGCCACCAGCACCTTCGATGATACGCAGTATTTT
TRBV5-6	NA	NA	TRBJ2-5	CASSLMGTTNYGETQYF	TGTGCCAGCAGCTTAATGGGGACGACGAATTATGGGGAGACCCAGTACTTC
TRBV5-1	NA	NA	TRBJ1-2	CASSSGVGGATNYGYTF	TGCGCCAGCAGCTCTGGAGTCGGGGGCGCGACTAACTATGGCTACACCTTC
TRBV28	NA	TRBD1	TRBJ2-1	CASSPPESTGFEQFF	TGTGCCAGCAGTCCCCCGGAATCGACAGGGTTTGAGCAGTTCTTC
TRBV7-9	once	TRBD1	TRBJ2-7	CASSPGTVAYEQYF	TGTGCCAGCAGCCCCGGGACAGTCGCCTACGAGCAGTACTTC
TRBV18	NA	TRBD1	TRBJ2-1	CASSNQPSGGRDEQFF	TGTGCCAGCTCAAACCAACCTTCAGGGGGCCGGGATGAGCAGTTCTTC
TRBV5-1	NA	NA	TRBJ1-1	CASSPRTENTEAFF	TGCGCCAGCAGCCCTAGGACGGAAAACACTGAAGCTTTCTTT
TRBV28	NA	TRBD1	TRBJ1-4	CASSDPGQGRTNEKLFF	TGTGCCAGCAGTGACCCGGGACAGGGGAGGACTAATGAAAAACTGTTTTTT
TRBV7-9	NA	TRBD2	TRBJ2-1	CASSWMGLAGGEQFF	TGTGCCAGCAGCTGGATGGGACTAGCGGGAGGTGAGCAGTTCTTC
TRBV19	NA	NA	TRBJ1-2	CASSIYGYGYTF	TGTGCCAGTAGTATTTACGGATATGGCTACACCTTC
TRBV28	NA	NA	TRBJ2-5	CASSWRHGGETQYF	TGTGCCAGCAGTTGGAGGCACGGGGGAGAGACCCAGTACTTC
TRBV14	NA	TRBD1	TRBJ2-1	CASSQGSGGSYNEQFF	TGTGCCAGCAGCCAAGGTTCAGGGGGCTCCTACAATGAGCAGTTCTTC
TRBV4-2	medium-sized	NA	TRBJ2-2	CASSQNTGELFF	TGTGCCAGCAGCCAGAACACCGGGGAGCTGTTTTTT
TRBV14	NA	TRBD1	TRBJ1-2	CASSLAGGLSVNYGYTF	TGTGCCAGCAGCCTGGCAGGGGGCCTATCCGTTAACTATGGCTACACCTTC
TRBV7-2	NA	TRBD2	TRBJ2-3	CASSLAQGGAVGTDTQYF	TGTGCCAGCAGCTTAGCGCAGGGAGGGGCAGTTGGCACAGATACGCAGTATTTT
TRBV5-1	NA	TRBD2	TRBJ2-1	CASSSGLGTSSVNEQFF	TGCGCCAGCAGCTCAGGCTTGGGGACTAGCAGCGTCAATGAGCAGTTCTTC
TRBV29-1	NA	NA	TRBJ1-1	CSVQVMNTEAFF	TGCAGCGTTCAGGTTATGAACACTGAAGCTTTCTTT
TRBV6-5	NA	NA	TRBJ1-1	CASRGLNTEAFF	TGTGCCAGCAGGGGCTTGAACACTGAAGCTTTCTTT
TRBV6-5	once	NA	TRBJ2-7	CASTPRGSSSYEQYF	TGTGCCAGCACCCCCAGGGGCTCTAGCTCCTACGAGCAGTACTTC
TRBV14	NA	TRBD1	TRBJ2-7	CASSQDRFWVGGQQKYEQYF	TGTGCCAGCAGCCAAGATCGGTTCTGGGTAGGGGGACAGCAAAAGTACGAGCAGTACTTC
TRBV6-1	once	NA	TRBJ2-3	CASAEHGPGTDTQYF	TGTGCCAGTGCAGAACACGGCCCCGGCACAGATACGCAGTATTTT
TRBV5-4	NA	NA	TRBJ1-4	CASSLGREKLFF	TGTGCCAGCAGCTTGGGTCGGGAAAAACTGTTTTTT
TRBV4-3	NA	TRBD1	TRBJ1-2	CASSQGPGGLTNYGYTF	TGCGCCAGCAGCCAAGGACCAGGGGGCCTTACTAACTATGGCTACACCTTC
TRBV28	NA	TRBD2	TRBJ2-1	CASSLAGATYNEQFF	TGTGCCAGCAGTTTAGCGGGAGCCACCTACAATGAGCAGTTCTTC
TRBV18	once	NA	TRBJ2-3	CASSPLADTDTQYF	TGTGCCAGCTCACCCTTGGCGGACACAGATACGCAGTATTTT
TRBV19	NA	TRBD1	TRBJ1-1	CASSIRDSMNTEAFF	TGTGCCAGTAGTATCCGGGACAGCATGAACACTGAAGCTTTCTTT
TRBV29-1	NA	NA	TRBJ2-7	CSVDLREGNEQYF	TGCAGCGTTGATCTTAGGGAAGGGAACGAGCAGTACTTC
TRBV5-8	NA	NA	TRBJ2-3	CASSWAPRDTQYF	TGTGCCAGCAGCTGGGCACCGAGAGATACGCAGTATTTT
TRBV9	NA	NA	TRBJ2-7	CASSGRLGYEQYF	TGTGCCAGCAGCGGTCGCTTAGGCTACGAGCAGTACTTC
TRBV6-5	NA	TRBD1	TRBJ2-3	CASSYPGQGADTQYF	TGTGCCAGCAGTTACCCAGGACAGGGCGCAGATACGCAGTATTTT
TRBV7-8	NA	NA	TRBJ2-1	CASSFQTYNEQFF	TGTGCCAGCAGCTTTCAGACCTACAATGAGCAGTTCTTC
TRBV7-3	NA	NA	TRBJ1-1	CASSPNGPREGTEAFF	TGTGCCAGCAGCCCCAACGGCCCCAGGGAGGGCACTGAAGCTTTCTTT
TRBV19	NA	TRBD2	TRBJ2-3	CASSPGGGTDTQYF	TGTGCCAGTAGTCCGGGGGGAGGGACGGATACGCAGTATTTT
TRBV7-9	NA	NA	TRBJ1-3	CASSLPGNTIYF	TGTGCCAGCAGCCTCCCTGGAAACACCATATATTTT
TRBV6-1	NA	TRBD1	TRBJ1-4	CASTLTGINEKLFF	TGTGCCAGCACCCTGACAGGGATAAATGAAAAACTGTTTTTT